These T cell receptor beta chains were read from a single sample in a study of cytomegalovirus exposure and HLA in healthy donors. Profiling relied on immunoSEQ multiplex PCR, and the TCRdb table lists in-frame clones only, not all of them. The sample has more than 45,000 clones, 70% seen once. The source material was PBMCs. Receptors were obtained from an older woman in good health and CMV-seropositive. Both conserved end residues are part of each CDR3. A D gene is named only where the DNA matches it firmly. Rows may omit the clone size; those that give it use once, few, many or a size class.

J | V | D | size | DNA | CDR3
TRBJ1-2 | TRBV6-5 | NA | few | TGTGCCAGCCGGCCCAGGGCGGCCTACTATGGCTACACCTTC | CASRPRAAYYGYTF
TRBJ2-7 | TRBV6-6 | NA | NA | TGTGCCAGCAGTCAAATTGCCACAGTCTACGAGCAGTACTTC | CASSQIATVYEQYF
TRBJ2-3 | TRBV9 | TRBD2 | NA | TGTGCCAGCAGCGTAGGTAATCTAGCGGGGGACACAGATACGCAGTATTTT | CASSVGNLAGDTDTQYF
TRBJ1-6 | TRBV7-9 | NA | NA | TGTGCCAGCAGCCGGGACTCCCCCAATTCACCCCTCCACTTT | CASSRDSPNSPLHF
TRBJ2-3 | TRBV5-1 | TRBD2 | few | TGCGCCAGCAGCTTGGGGGGGGGTGCGGCAGATACGCAGTATTTT | CASSLGGGAADTQYF
TRBJ1-1 | TRBV15 | NA | NA | TGTGCCACCAGCAGAGAGCCCAGTATGAACACTGAAGCTTTCTTT | CATSREPSMNTEAFF
TRBJ1-4 | TRBV18 | TRBD1 | few | TGTGCCAGCTCACCGAGGGGGCAGGCTAATGAAAAACTGTTTTTT | CASSPRGQANEKLFF
TRBJ2-3 | TRBV29-1 | NA | NA | TGCAGCGTTGGACTGACAGCGAGCACAGATACGCAGTATTTT | CSVGLTASTDTQYF
TRBJ2-7 | TRBV6-1 | TRBD1 | few | TGTGCCAGCAGTGACACCGGGACAGGGTCTGGTGGGCAGTACTTC | CASSDTGTGSGGQYF
TRBJ2-7 | TRBV6-5 | NA | NA | TGTGCCAGCAGTGACCCGGACAGCTCCTACGAGCAGTACTTC | CASSDPDSSYEQYF
TRBJ1-1 | TRBV18 | NA | NA | TGTGCCAGCTCACCATTCGGGGGGCGTTTGGGTGAAGCTTTCTTT | CASSPFGGRLGEAFF
TRBJ2-5 | TRBV9 | TRBD2 | once | TGTGCCAGCAGCGTAGGGAGCGGGGGGGCCTATGAGACCCAGTACTTC | CASSVGSGGAYETQYF
TRBJ2-3 | TRBV5-6 | NA | NA | TGTGCCAGCAGCCTTGGAGTGACAGAAGATACGCAGTATTTT | CASSLGVTEDTQYF
TRBJ2-7 | TRBV7-9 | NA | NA | TGTTCCAGCAGCACCGACAGCTACGAGCAGTACTTC | CSSSTDSYEQYF
TRBJ2-3 | TRBV9 | NA | NA | TGTGCCAGCAGCGTAGTTGGGGCGGGGCGAGATACGCAGTATTTT | CASSVVGAGRDTQYF
TRBJ1-1 | TRBV27 | NA | NA | TGTGCCAGCAGTTTAAGAGGGGAAGGGGGTGAAGCTTTCTTT | CASSLRGEGGEAFF
TRBJ1-1 | TRBV29-1 | NA | few | TGCAGCGTTGACAGGGGATGGGGTATGAACACTGAAGCTTTCTTT | CSVDRGWGMNTEAFF
TRBJ1-6 | TRBV2 | NA | NA | TGTGCCAGCAGTGAATCCACACCATCTTCACCCCTCCACTTT | CASSESTPSSPLHF
TRBJ1-2 | TRBV15 | TRBD1 | NA | TGTGCCACCAGCAAAGGACAGGGAGGTTTTTATGGCTACACCTTC | CATSKGQGGFYGYTF
TRBJ2-3 | TRBV9 | TRBD2 | few | TGTGCCAGCAGCCCCCGGACTAGCGGGGGAACAGATACGCAGTATTTT | CASSPRTSGGTDTQYF
TRBJ2-7 | TRBV5-1 | TRBD1 | once | TGCGCCAGCAGCCTAAAACAGGGGGCGTATAACGAGCAGTACTTC | CASSLKQGAYNEQYF
TRBJ2-1 | TRBV6-5 | NA | NA | TGTGCCAGCACCCTAACAGGTTCCCTCTACAATGAGCAGTTCTTC | CASTLTGSLYNEQFF
TRBJ1-2 | TRBV7-2 | TRBD1 | few | TGTGCCAGCAGCTTAGCAGGGACAGGGGATGGCTACACCTTC | CASSLAGTGDGYTF
TRBJ2-7 | TRBV6-6 | TRBD1 | few | TGTGCCAGCAGTTCGAGACAGGGAGTAGTGCAGTACTTC | CASSSRQGVVQYF
TRBJ1-1 | TRBV2 | NA | NA | TGTGCCAGCGGTGGGGAGAAGACTGAAGCTTTCTTT | CASGGEKTEAFF
TRBJ1-5 | TRBV2 | NA | NA | TGTGCCAGCAGGGCGGGGGGAAGCAATCAGCCCCAGCATTTT | CASRAGGSNQPQHF
TRBJ2-3 | TRBV7-3 | TRBD2 | NA | TGTGCCAGCAGCTTAACGCGGGGGAGGCCAGATACGCAGTATTTT | CASSLTRGRPDTQYF
TRBJ2-3 | TRBV6-5 | NA | NA | TGTGCCAGCAGTTACAGAACCCAGAGGGATACGCAGTATTTT | CASSYRTQRDTQYF
TRBJ1-2 | TRBV2 | NA | few | TGTGCCAGCAGACCGACAACAGGGAAGGGTGGCTACACCTTC | CASRPTTGKGGYTF
TRBJ2-1 | TRBV5-1 | TRBD2 | NA | TGCGCCAGCAGCCCGGACGGGGGGTCCCCATACAATGAGCAGTTCTTC | CASSPDGGSPYNEQFF
TRBJ2-3 | TRBV2 | NA | NA | TGTGCCAGCAGTGAGGACAGCGTCACAGATACGCAGTATTTT | CASSEDSVTDTQYF
TRBJ2-5 | TRBV5-6 | NA | NA | TGTGCCAGCAGCCCTCTCGGGCCAGGGATGGAGACCCAGTACTTC | CASSPLGPGMETQYF
TRBJ1-5 | TRBV4-3 | NA | few | TGCGCCAGCAGCCAAGACTGGCCGCTGAATCAGCCCCAGCATTTT | CASSQDWPLNQPQHF
TRBJ1-2 | TRBV2 | NA | NA | TGTGCCAGTGGTCGCGAGGGCTATGGCTACACCTTC | CASGREGYGYTF
TRBJ1-2 | TRBV7-2 | NA | once | TGTGCCAGCAGCTTAGCAAGGAGGGATGGCTACACCTTC | CASSLARRDGYTF
TRBJ1-2 | TRBV7-9 | TRBD1 | NA | TGTTCCAGCAGCCCTACCCGACAGGGGGAGGTCGTGTATGGCTACACCTTC | CSSSPTRQGEVVYGYTF
TRBJ2-5 | TRBV5-1 | NA | few | TGCGCCAGCAGCCGGGAATCAGGCCAAGAGACCCAGTACTTC | CASSRESGQETQYF
TRBJ2-1 | TRBV19 | TRBD2 | NA | TGTGCCAGTACATCGAGCCCGATAGCGGGGTATGCCTACAATGAGCAGTTCTTC | CASTSSPIAGYAYNEQFF
TRBJ1-1 | TRBV18 | TRBD1 | once | TGTGCCAGCTCACCTCTGGGACAGGGCCGGGATACTGAAGCTTTCTTT | CASSPLGQGRDTEAFF
TRBJ1-4 | TRBV7-9 | TRBD1 | NA | TGTGCCAGCAGCTCGGGACAGGGGGCTTCCAATGAAAAACTGTTTTTT | CASSSGQGASNEKLFF
TRBJ1-2 | TRBV10-3 | NA | NA | TGTGCCATCAGGGGGGTTACAGGGACCTATGGCTACACCTTC | CAIRGVTGTYGYTF
TRBJ2-7 | TRBV7-9 | NA | NA | TGTGCCAGCAGCTTAGATACTGGTTCCTACGAGCAGTACTTC | CASSLDTGSYEQYF
TRBJ1-2 | TRBV6-5 | TRBD1 | NA | TGTGCCAGCAGCTTGGACAGGCTTTACTACACCTTC | CASSLDRLYYTF
TRBJ1-4 | TRBV19 | TRBD1 | once | TGTGCCAGTAGCCTCGGGACAGGGGGCGAAAAACTGTTTTTT | CASSLGTGGEKLFF
TRBJ2-7 | TRBV7-6 | TRBD1 | NA | TGTGCCAGCAGCCCGAGGACAGGGGGTGACGAGCAGTACTTC | CASSPRTGGDEQYF
TRBJ2-3 | TRBV7-6 | TRBD2 | NA | TGTGCCAGCAGCCCCCGGGGGGTTGACACAGATACGCAGTATTTT | CASSPRGVDTDTQYF
TRBJ2-7 | TRBV6-5 | NA | few | TGTGCCAGCAGCTCCGGACAGAAACCACCCTACGAGCAGTACTTC | CASSSGQKPPYEQYF
TRBJ1-2 | TRBV5-6 | TRBD1 | NA | TGTGCCAGCAGCTTGGGGACAGGGGGCCCACGCGGCTACACCTTC | CASSLGTGGPRGYTF
TRBJ1-3 | TRBV5-5 | NA | NA | TGTGCCAGCAGCCCCCTGGTTGGGAGCTCTGGAAACACCATATATTTT | CASSPLVGSSGNTIYF
TRBJ1-2 | TRBV19 | NA | NA | TGTGCCAGTAGTATGGGGCAGGCCACCAACTATGGCTACACCTTC | CASSMGQATNYGYTF
TRBJ1-2 | TRBV6-1 | NA | few | TGTGCCAGCAGTTCTGCAGGGTACTATGGCTACACCTTC | CASSSAGYYGYTF